One sample yielded the 14 T cell receptor beta chains listed below, sequenced in a study of blood T cells in healthy people across ages. Then a second PCR, running about 6 to 12 cycles, was carried out with a sample-barcoded 5' primer and a J-beta primer mix. TCRdb recomputed calls from the 5' RACE reads with MiXCR, one row per CDR3 protein. The table lists some 670,000 distinct CDR3 sequences, approximately 52% of them singletons. The source material was blood. Receptors were obtained from a woman of 80 years or more in good health.

The V gene is TRBV4-1, the J gene TRBJ2-1; TRBD2 matches at 11 bases. CDR3 length equals 16 residues. Trimming took 4 bases from V and 3 from J; bases not matched to a gene: 5. Per germline, CDR1 MGHRA and CDR2 YSYEKL. In DNA form, the CDR3 reads TGCGCCAGCAGCCCATTAGCGGGAGGGGGCTACAATGAGCAGTTCTTC. As protein: CASSPLAGGGYNEQFF.

The V gene is TRBV2, the J gene TRBJ2-5; 7 bases are a match to TRBD2. J gave up 0 bases and V 2 bases, and 6 bases lay outside the gene matches. The CDR3 runs to 16 residues. Germline V gene lookup returns CDR1 SNHLY and CDR2 FYNNEI. In DNA form, the CDR3 reads TGTGCCAGCAGTGAACGGATCGGGGGGTACCAAGAGACCCAGTACTTC. The encoded protein is CASSERIGGYQETQYF.

This clonotype showed up many times. The junction differs from germline at one of its ends, possibly a read error. This chain joins TRBV12-3 or TRBV12-4 and TRBJ1-2, with D uncertain. There are 12 residues in the CDR3. For the CDR3, the DNA is TGCGCCTCAGCGTCGGACTACTATGGCTACACCTTC. Amino acid sequence: CASASDYYGYTF.

This clonotype was recorded many times. This chain connects TRBV3-1 to TRBJ2-7; D is undetermined. With 5 bases removed from V and 5 bases from J, the gap between germline ends came to 16 bases. The CDR3 runs to 14 residues. CDR1 is LGHDT and CDR2 is YNNKEL in the germline V gene (reference sequence). The chain's CDR3 is CASSDIGSGNEQYF. As DNA, the CDR3 is TGTGCCAGCAGCGATATCGGGTCGGGCAACGAGCAGTACTTC.

The chain joins TRBV20-1 to TRBJ1-2; tentative D call: TRBD1 (6 bases). V was cut by 1 base and J by 4 bases, with 13 bases left in between. CDR3 length: 14 amino acids. The V gene's germline CDR1 is DFQATT and CDR2 SNEGSKA (reference sequence). The CDR3 reads CSARGYRESYGYTF. The CDR3 region has the DNA TGCAGTGCTAGAGGATACAGGGAGAGCTATGGCTACACCTTC.

As concerns this clonotype: A clone one base away is much larger, so this may be a read error. V is TRBV28 and J is TRBJ1-2, with unresolved D. V was cut by 2 bases and J by 6 bases, with 4 bases left in between. The CDR3 runs to 11 residues. Germline V gives CDR1 MDHEN, CDR2 SYDVKM. This CDR3 reads CASSLADGYTF. CDR3 nucleotides: TGTGCCAGCAGTTTAGCCGATGGCTACACCTTC.

The chain employs TRBV20-1 and TRBJ2-7, with 9 bases lining up with TRBD2. The junction had 16 bases not matched to a gene; V was cut back by 3 bases and J by 1 base. This CDR3 region has 18 residues. Germline lookup yields CDR1 DFQATT and CDR2 SNEGSKA (reference sequence). In DNA form, the CDR3 reads TGCAGTGCTAGGGCCCTTGTCGGGGCTAGCGGGATATCCTACGAGCAGTACTTC. Residues: CSARALVGASGISYEQYF.

This clonotype has only a few counts. The V call is TRBV11-2, the J call TRBJ2-1, with TRBD2 matching over 8 bases. The V gene's germline CDR1 is SGHAT and CDR2 FQNNGV. The V segment lost 7 bases and the J segment 6 bases; nucleotides outside the gene matches: 11. The CDR3 has 15 amino acids. DNA for the CDR3: TGTGCCAGCACCCCGACTGACGGGAGGGCCAATGAGCAGTTCTTC. Protein product: CASTPTDGRANEQFF.

The chain employs TRBV28 and TRBJ2-4, with D perhaps matching TRBD1 (6 bases). The J call may be faulty, since TRBJ2-7 better matches the DNA end. CDR1 and CDR2 (germline): MDHEN, SYDVKM. The CDR3 consists of 15 residues. The CDR3 protein is CASSLGHPGLDEQYF. CDR3 nucleotide sequence: TGTGCCAGCAGTTTGGGACACCCAGGGTTGGACGAGCAGTACTTC.

This clonotype was seen ten or more times. The chain combines TRBV13 with TRBJ2-1; 8 bases line up with TRBD2. The length of the CDR3 is 16 residues. The V and J ends lost 5 bases and 4 bases, in that order; junction bases with no gene match: 10. Germline V gene sequence: CDR1 PRHDT, CDR2 FYEKMQ (reference sequence). This chain's CDR3 is CASSPWLAGLYNEQFF. Written as DNA, the CDR3 is TGTGCCAGCAGCCCCTGGTTAGCGGGGTTGTACAATGAGCAGTTCTTC.

This clonotype was detected a few times. The genes are TRBV28 and TRBJ1-6, with a weak D call TRBD1 (6 bases). Germline loops: CDR1 MDHEN, CDR2 SYDVKM. V was clipped by 8 bases and J by 2 bases, with 13 bases between them. The CDR3 covers 15 residues. The CDR3 loop is CASVRGATYNSPLHF. In DNA, the CDR3 is TGTGCCAGCGTGCGGGGGGCGACCTATAATTCACCCCTCCACTTT.

V is TRBV11-1 and J is TRBJ2-1; the match to TRBD2 covers 11 bases. J lost 7 bases, V lost 4 bases, and 9 bases had no gene match. Germline V gene lookup returns CDR1 SGHAT and CDR2 FQDESV (reference sequence). This CDR3 region has 16 residues. CDR3 bases: TGTGCCAGCAGCTCCCTCCTAGCGGGAGGTAGAAATGAGCAGTTCTTC. The encoded protein is CASSSLLAGGRNEQFF.

This chain joins TRBV5-1 and TRBJ2-4; the match to TRBD2 covers 13 bases. The J call may be wrong; the DNA end is better matched by TRBJ2-5. Germline lookup yields CDR1 SGHRS and CDR2 YFSETQ. This CDR3 contains 16 residues. CDR3 nucleotides: TGCGCCAGCAGCCGTATAGGGACTAGCGGGGCAGAGACCCAGTACTTC. Translated, it gives CASSRIGTSGAETQYF.

This clonotype was detected ten times or more. The chain employs TRBV5-1 and TRBJ1-1; D remains ambiguous. The CDR3 spans 14 residues. V gave up 4 bases and J gave up 4 bases, with 14 bases separating them. CDR1 and CDR2 (germline): SGHRS, YFSETQ. CDR3 DNA sequence: TGCGCCAGCAGCAGATTAGGGTATAGCACTGAAGCTTTCTTT. Amino acid sequence: CASSRLGYSTEAFF.